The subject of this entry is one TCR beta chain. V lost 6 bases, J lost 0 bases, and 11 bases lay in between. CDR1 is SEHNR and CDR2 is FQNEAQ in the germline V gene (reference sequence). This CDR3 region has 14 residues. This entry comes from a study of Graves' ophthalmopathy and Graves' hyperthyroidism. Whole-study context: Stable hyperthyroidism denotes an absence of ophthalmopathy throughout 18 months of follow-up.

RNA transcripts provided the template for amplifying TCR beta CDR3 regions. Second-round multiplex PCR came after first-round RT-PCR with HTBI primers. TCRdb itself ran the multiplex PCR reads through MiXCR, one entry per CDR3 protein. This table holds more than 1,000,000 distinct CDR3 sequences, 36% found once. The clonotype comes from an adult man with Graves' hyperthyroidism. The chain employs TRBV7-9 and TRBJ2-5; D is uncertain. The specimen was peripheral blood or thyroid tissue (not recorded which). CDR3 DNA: TGTGCCAGCAGTTGGGGAACAGACCAAGAGACCCAGTACTTC. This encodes CASSWGTDQETQYF.